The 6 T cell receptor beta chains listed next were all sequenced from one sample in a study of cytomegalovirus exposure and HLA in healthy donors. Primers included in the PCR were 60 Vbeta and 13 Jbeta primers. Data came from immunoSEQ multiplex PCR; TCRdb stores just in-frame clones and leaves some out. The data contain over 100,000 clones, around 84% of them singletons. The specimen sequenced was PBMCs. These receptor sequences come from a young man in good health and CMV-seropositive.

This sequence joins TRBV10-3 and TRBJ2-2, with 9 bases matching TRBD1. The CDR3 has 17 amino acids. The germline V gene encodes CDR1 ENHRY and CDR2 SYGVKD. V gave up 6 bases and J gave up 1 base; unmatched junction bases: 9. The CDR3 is CAIRGTGNLVNTGELFF. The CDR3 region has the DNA TGTGCCATCAGGGGGACAGGGAATTTAGTGAACACCGGGGAGCTGTTTTTT.

CDR3 coding DNA: TGTGCCAGCAGTCCCGGGACAGCCCGAATTTATAACAAAAACATTCAGTACTTC. This gives the protein CASSPGTARIYNKNIQYF. This chain links TRBV28 with TRBJ2-4; 7 bases line up with TRBD1. Trimming removed 5 bases from V and 3 bases from J; junction bases left unmatched: 16. The CDR3 totals 18 residues. Germline V gene lookup returns CDR1 MDHEN and CDR2 SYDVKM.

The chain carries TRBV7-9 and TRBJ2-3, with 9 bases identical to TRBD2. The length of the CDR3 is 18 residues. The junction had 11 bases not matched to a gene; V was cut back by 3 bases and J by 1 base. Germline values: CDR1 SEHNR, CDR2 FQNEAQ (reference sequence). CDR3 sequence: CASSFPPRLAGRTDTQYF. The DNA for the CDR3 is TGTGCCAGCAGCTTCCCCCCCCGTCTAGCGGGACGCACAGATACGCAGTATTTT.

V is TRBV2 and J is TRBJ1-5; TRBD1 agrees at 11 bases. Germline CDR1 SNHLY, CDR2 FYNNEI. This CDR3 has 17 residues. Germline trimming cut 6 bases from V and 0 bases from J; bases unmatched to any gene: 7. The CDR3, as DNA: TGTGCCAGCAGGGGACAGGGGGTATCCCTTAGCAATCAGCCCCAGCATTTT. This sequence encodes CASRGQGVSLSNQPQHF.

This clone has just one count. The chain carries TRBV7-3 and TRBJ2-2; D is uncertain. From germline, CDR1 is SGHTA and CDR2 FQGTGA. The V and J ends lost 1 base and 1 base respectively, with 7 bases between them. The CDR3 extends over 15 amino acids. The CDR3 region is CASSLIPGNTGELFF. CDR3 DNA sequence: TGTGCCAGCAGCTTAATTCCCGGGAACACCGGGGAGCTGTTTTTT.

The CDR3 loop reads CASSQEGQANGYTF. CDR3 DNA sequence: TGTGCCAGCAGCCAGGAGGGACAGGCGAATGGCTACACCTTC. The chain is built from TRBV4-2 and TRBJ1-2; 8 nucleotides agree with TRBD1. The length of the CDR3 is 14 residues. After removal of 3 bases from V and 6 bases from J, the junction contained 6 bases not matched to a gene. Germline CDR1 and CDR2: LGHNA and YNFKEQ.